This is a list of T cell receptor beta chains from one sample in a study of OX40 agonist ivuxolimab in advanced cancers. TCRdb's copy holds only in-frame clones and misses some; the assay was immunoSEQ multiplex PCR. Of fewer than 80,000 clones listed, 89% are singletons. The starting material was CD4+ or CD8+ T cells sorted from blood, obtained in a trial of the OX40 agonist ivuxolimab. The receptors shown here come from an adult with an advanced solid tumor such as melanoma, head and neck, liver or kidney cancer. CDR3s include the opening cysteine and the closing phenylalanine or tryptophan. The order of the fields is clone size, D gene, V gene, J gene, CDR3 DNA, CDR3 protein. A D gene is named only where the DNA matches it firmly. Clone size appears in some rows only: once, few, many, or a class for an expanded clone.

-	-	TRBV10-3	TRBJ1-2	TGTGCCCTGGGGGGAAAGGATGGCTACACCTTC	CALGGKDGYTF
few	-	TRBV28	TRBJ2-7	TGTGCCAGCAGTTTAGGTATTGGACACCCTCAGCTGGGCGAGCAGTACTTC	CASSLGIGHPQLGEQYF
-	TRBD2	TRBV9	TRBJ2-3	TGTGCCAGCAGCGTAGCCGGGGGGGCAGGGGGCACAGATACGCAGTATTTT	CASSVAGGAGGTDTQYF
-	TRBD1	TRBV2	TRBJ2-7	TGTGCCAGCAGTCCGACAGGGGGTGGCTACGAGCAGTACTTC	CASSPTGGGYEQYF
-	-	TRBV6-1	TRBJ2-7	TGTGCCAGCAGGACAGCCTCCTACGAGCAGTACTTC	CASRTASYEQYF
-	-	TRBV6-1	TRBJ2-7	TGTGCCAGCACCCGAACCATGGAGCAGTACTTC	CASTRTMEQYF
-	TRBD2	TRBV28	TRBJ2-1	TGTGCCAGCAGTTTTAGACTAGCACTCAATGAGCAGTTCTTC	CASSFRLALNEQFF
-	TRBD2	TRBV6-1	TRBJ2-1	TGTGCCAGCAGTGAGATATTGGGACTAGCGGGGGGTAGGGACAATGAGCAGTTCTTC	CASSEILGLAGGRDNEQFF
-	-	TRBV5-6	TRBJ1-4	TGTGCCAGCAGCTACGGGACCGGTAATGAAAAACTGTTTTTT	CASSYGTGNEKLFF
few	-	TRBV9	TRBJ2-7	TGTGCCAGCAGCGGACCTGGGTACGAGCAGTACTTC	CASSGPGYEQYF
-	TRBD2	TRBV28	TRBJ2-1	TGTGCCAGCAGTTTAGGGACTAGGGTTTACAATGAGCAGTTCTTC	CASSLGTRVYNEQFF
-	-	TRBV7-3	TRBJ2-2	TGTGCCAGCGGGGAGCTCCTAAACACCGGGGAGCTGTTTTTT	CASGELLNTGELFF
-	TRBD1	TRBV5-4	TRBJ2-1	TGTGCCAGCAGCGGGACAGCCAATGAGCAGTTCTTC	CASSGTANEQFF
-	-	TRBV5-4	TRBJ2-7	TGTGCCAGCAGCTTGTCGGTCAACGAGCAGTACTTC	CASSLSVNEQYF
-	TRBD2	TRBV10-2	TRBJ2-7	TGCGCCAGTCAGCGGCCAGCGGGGAGCTCCTACGAGCAGTACTTC	CASQRPAGSSYEQYF
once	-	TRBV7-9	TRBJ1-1	TGTGCCAGCAGCTTAATGAACACTGAAGCTTTCTTT	CASSLMNTEAFF
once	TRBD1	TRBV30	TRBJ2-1	TGTGCCTCGGGACAGGGCTACAATGAGCAGTTCTTC	CASGQGYNEQFF
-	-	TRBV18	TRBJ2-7	TGTGCCAGCTCACCACTAGACGGTCAGGAGTCCTACGAGCAGTACTTC	CASSPLDGQESYEQYF
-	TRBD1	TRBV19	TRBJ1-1	TGTGCCAGTACCTGGACAGGGATGAACACTGAAGCTTTCTTT	CASTWTGMNTEAFF
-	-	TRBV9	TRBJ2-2	TGTGCCAGCGCTGGACAGAGCACCGGGGAGCTGTTTTTT	CASAGQSTGELFF
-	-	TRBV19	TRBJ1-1	TGTGCCAGTAGGCCCAGGGTAAGTCAGAACACTGAAGCTTTCTTT	CASRPRVSQNTEAFF
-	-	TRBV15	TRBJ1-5	TGTGCCACCAGCAGAGAACATCAGCCCCAGCATTTT	CATSREHQPQHF
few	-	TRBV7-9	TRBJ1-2	TGTGCCAGCAGCCTACTCACAGACAAAGCTAACTATGGCTACACCTTC	CASSLLTDKANYGYTF
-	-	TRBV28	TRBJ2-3	TGTGCCAGCAGTTTGAGTATGGGCTTTGCTAGCACAGATACGCAGTATTTT	CASSLSMGFASTDTQYF
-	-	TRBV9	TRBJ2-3	TGTGCCAGCAGCGTAGCTGATCAACCAACTAGCACAGATACGCAGTATTTT	CASSVADQPTSTDTQYF
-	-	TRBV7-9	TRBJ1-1	TGTGCCAGCAGCAACTCTGACACGCGGCCTGAAGCTTTCTTT	CASSNSDTRPEAFF
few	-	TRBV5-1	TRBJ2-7	TGCGCCAGCAGCCGCCGATCCGGGGGTGAGCAGTACTTC	CASSRRSGGEQYF
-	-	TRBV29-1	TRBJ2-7	TGCAGCGTTGTTGGCAGGGGCCCCTACGAGCAGTACTTC	CSVVGRGPYEQYF
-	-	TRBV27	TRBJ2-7	TGTGCCAGCAGTCCCCCCTCGTACGAGCAGTACTTC	CASSPPSYEQYF
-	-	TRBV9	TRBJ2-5	TGTGCCAGCAGCGTAGCTGGGCATCAACAAGAGACCCAGTACTTC	CASSVAGHQQETQYF
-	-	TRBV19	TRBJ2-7	TGTGCCAGTAGTATAATTTGGGCCTACGAGCAGTACTTC	CASSIIWAYEQYF
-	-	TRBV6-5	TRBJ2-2	TGTGCCAGCAGTTACTTGACAGTCAGGGGGGAGCTGTTTTTT	CASSYLTVRGELFF
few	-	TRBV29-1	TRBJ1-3	TGCAGCGTTGAAATGTCCGAAACCGTCTCTGGAAACACCATATATTTT	CSVEMSETVSGNTIYF
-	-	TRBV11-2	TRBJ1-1	TGTGCCAGCAGCTTAGATAGGGCAGGGGCCACTGAAGCTTTCTTT	CASSLDRAGATEAFF
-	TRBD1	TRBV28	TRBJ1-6	TGTGCCAGCAGCCAGGGACAGGGGGGTTCACCCCTCCACTTT	CASSQGQGGSPLHF
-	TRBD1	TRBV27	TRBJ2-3	TGTGCCAGCAGTTCTTGGGGACAGGGGAGCACCTTTGGCACAGATACGCAGTATTTT	CASSSWGQGSTFGTDTQYF
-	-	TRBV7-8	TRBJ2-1	TGTGCCAGCAGCTTTCATGAGCAGTTCTTC	CASSFHEQFF
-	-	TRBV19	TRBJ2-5	TGTGCCAGTAGTATTGACACCGAAGAGACCCAGTACTTC	CASSIDTEETQYF
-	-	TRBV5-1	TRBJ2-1	TGCGCCAGCAGCCGGCCGGGGGCTCGGAATGAGCAGTTCTTC	CASSRPGARNEQFF
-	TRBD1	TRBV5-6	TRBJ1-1	TGTGCCAGCAGCAGCCGGGACAGGGGAATATCAAACACTGAAGCTTTCTTT	CASSSRDRGISNTEAFF
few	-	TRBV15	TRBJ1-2	TGTGCCACCAGCGGAGACTGGACAGAGGCCTATGGCTACACCTTC	CATSGDWTEAYGYTF
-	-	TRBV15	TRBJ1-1	TGTGCCACCGAACGCCAGGGATTGGCTGAAGCTTTCTTT	CATERQGLAEAFF
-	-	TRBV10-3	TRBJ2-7	TGTGCCATCAGTGAGAGGGCGGTCGACGAGCAGTACTTC	CAISERAVDEQYF
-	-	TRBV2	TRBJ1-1	TGTGCCAGCAGGGTACAGGGCGGGGGTATCTACACTGAAGCTTTCTTT	CASRVQGGGIYTEAFF
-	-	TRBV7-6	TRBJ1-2	TGTGCCAGCAGCTCGCGCCGCGGGATTGATGGGGCCGCTGGCTACACCTTC	CASSSRRGIDGAAGYTF
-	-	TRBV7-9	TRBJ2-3	TGTGCCAGCAGCCCAGTCATCCGCACAGATACGCAGTATTTT	CASSPVIRTDTQYF
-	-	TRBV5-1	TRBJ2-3	TGCGCCAGCGGGAACACAGATACGCAGTATTTT	CASGNTDTQYF
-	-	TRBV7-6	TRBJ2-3	TGTGCCAGCAGCTTAGACATCCTAGATTATGCAGATACGCAGTATTTT	CASSLDILDYADTQYF
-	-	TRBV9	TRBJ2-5	TGTGCCAGCAGCGTTAGCCCTCAAGAGACCCAGTACTTC	CASSVSPQETQYF
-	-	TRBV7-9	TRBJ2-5	TGTGCCACCAACCTCCGGGACCCAATGGGGGAGACCCAGTACTTC	CATNLRDPMGETQYF